The present T cell receptor beta chain was sequenced within a study of radiotherapy plus CTLA-4 blockade in lung cancer. Study in general: Among patients, more than 15% showed objective responses, and roughly 30% had disease control. General study results and limits: Radiotherapy with ipilimumab was followed by blood expansion of tumor-derived clones.

The germline gives CDR1 GTSNPN, CDR2 SVGIG (reference sequence). Trimming pared 3 bases from V and 2 bases from J, leaving 9 bases between. CDR3 length equals 13 residues. On this clone itself: What it recognizes is unknown.

Clones were read by immunoSEQ multiplex PCR, and TCRdb kept only the in-frame ones, dropping some. Of approximately 94,000 clones in the sample, around 80% were seen once. Sequenced material: peripheral blood, taken from a patient treated with radiotherapy plus ipilimumab. This clonotype was obtained from a human donor with non-small cell lung cancer that progressed on radiotherapy plus ipilimumab. This rearrangement joins TRBV30 to TRBJ2-3; D is possibly TRBD1 (6 bases). The CDR3, as DNA: TGTGCCTGGAGCAGGGGCCCCACAGATACGCAGTATTTT. It specifies CAWSRGPTDTQYF.